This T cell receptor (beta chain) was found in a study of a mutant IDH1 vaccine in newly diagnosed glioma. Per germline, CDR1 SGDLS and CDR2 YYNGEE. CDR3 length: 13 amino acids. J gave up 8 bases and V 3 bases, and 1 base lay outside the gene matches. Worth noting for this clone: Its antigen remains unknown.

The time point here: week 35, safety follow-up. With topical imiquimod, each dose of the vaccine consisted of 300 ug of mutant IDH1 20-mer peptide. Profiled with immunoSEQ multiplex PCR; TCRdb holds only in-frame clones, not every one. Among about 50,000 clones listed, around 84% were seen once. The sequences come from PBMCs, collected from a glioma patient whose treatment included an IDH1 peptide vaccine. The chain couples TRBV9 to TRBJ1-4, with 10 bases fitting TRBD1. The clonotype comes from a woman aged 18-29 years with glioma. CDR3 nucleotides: TGTGCCAGCAGCGGGACAGGGGGGGAAAAACTGTTTTTT. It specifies CASSGTGGEKLFF.